This record concerns one T cell receptor beta chain sequence. This sample was included in a study of shared clonotypes between healthy human individuals. Produced via immunoSEQ multiplex PCR; TCRdb's table is partial and in-frame only. In the table there are millions of clones, more than 85% of which are singletons. CD8 cells regarded as naive lacked CD45RO, were positively chosen for CCR7, and omitted terminally differentiated effector memory CD45RA+ cells. The germline gives CDR1 MDHEN, CDR2 SYDVKM. CDR3 length: 12 residues. V was clipped by 6 bases and J by 8 bases, with 12 bases between them. This receptor was identified in a man in his late teens or twenties in good health. Some clones in this sample may be carry-over from other donors' samples. The chain carries TRBV28 and TRBJ2-3; tentatively, D is TRBD2 (5 bases). Input material: naive CD8+ T cells from PBMCs. The CDR3 loop is CASSLSGSTQYF. DNA of the CDR3: TGTGCCAGCAGCTTGTCGGGGAGTACGCAGTATTTT.